This record covers a single T cell receptor beta chain. The target antigen is unknown. cDNA reverse transcribed from extracted RNA served as the sequencing template. Here immunoSEQ multiplex PCR was the method, and the copy in TCRdb shows in-frame clones only, minus some. The sample holds roughly 190,000 clones; 60% to 70% are singletons and the top ten take over 3%. Treatment described: oral pan-JAK inhibitor, 5-10 mg twice daily. In alopecia areata patients, both lesional scalp punch biopsies and peripheral blood were collected. CDR1 is SGHDT, CDR2 YYEEEE, per germline. The germline V and J ends were trimmed by 1 base and 12 bases, with 28 bases remaining between them. This CDR3 is built from 17 residues. This entry comes from a study of CD8+ T cells in alopecia areata. Study-wide results and limits: The study found higher clonality in lesional than normal scalp, especially in alopecia totalis/universalis. Only a single nonresponder existed, so baseline CD8+ expansion links stay unclear.

This sequence was found in a human donor with alopecia areata. The chain joins TRBV5-6 to TRBJ1-2, with D perhaps matching TRBD1 (5 bases). The material was CD4+ T cells sorted from blood, obtained at week 4, from a patient treated with tofacitinib. In nucleotides, the CDR3 is TGTGCCAGCAGCTTGATTGTCAGTCGTGTCGGGGCTGATCGGGACACCTTC. Protein sequence: CASSLIVSRVGADRDTF.